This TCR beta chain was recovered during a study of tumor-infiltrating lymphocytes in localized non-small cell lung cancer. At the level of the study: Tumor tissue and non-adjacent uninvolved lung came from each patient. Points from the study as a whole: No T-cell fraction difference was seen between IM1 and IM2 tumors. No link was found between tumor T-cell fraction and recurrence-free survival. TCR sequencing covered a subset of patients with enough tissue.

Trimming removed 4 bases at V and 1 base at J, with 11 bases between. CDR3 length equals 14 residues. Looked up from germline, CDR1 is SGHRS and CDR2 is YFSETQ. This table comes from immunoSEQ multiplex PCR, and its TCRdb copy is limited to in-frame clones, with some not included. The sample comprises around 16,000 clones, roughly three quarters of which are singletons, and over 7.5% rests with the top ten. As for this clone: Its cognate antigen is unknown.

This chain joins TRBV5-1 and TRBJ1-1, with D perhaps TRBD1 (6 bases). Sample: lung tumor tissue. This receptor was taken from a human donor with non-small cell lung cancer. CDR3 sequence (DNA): TGCGCCAGCAGCACCGAGACAGGGAACACTGAAGCTTTCTTT. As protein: CASSTETGNTEAFF.